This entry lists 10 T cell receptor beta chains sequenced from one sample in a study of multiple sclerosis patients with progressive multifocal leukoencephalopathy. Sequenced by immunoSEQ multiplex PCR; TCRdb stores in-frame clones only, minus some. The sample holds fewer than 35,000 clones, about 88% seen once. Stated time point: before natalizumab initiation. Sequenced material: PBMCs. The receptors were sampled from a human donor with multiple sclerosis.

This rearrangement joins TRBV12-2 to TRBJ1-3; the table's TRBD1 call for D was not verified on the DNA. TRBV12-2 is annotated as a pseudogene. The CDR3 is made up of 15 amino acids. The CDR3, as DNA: TGTGCAAGTCGCTCCCCAGACAGGGGGCGAAACACCGTATATTTT. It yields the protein CASRSPDRGRNTVYF.

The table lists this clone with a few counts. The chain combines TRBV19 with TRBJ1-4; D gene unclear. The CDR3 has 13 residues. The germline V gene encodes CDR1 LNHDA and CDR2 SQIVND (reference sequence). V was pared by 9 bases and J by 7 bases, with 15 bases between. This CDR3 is CASRSAGGEKLFF. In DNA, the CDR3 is TGTGCCAGCAGGTCGGCAGGCGGTGAAAAACTGTTTTTT.

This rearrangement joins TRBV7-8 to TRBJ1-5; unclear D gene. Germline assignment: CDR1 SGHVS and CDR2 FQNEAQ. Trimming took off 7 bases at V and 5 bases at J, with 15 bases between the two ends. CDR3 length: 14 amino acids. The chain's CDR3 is CASTSTTRDQPQHF. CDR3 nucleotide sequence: TGTGCCAGCACCAGTACAACTAGGGATCAGCCCCAGCATTTT.

The CDR3 protein is CASRGEGEAYEQYF. The CDR3 DNA reads as TGTGCCAGCAGGGGCGAGGGAGAGGCCTACGAGCAGTACTTC. This rearrangement joins TRBV6-5 to TRBJ2-7, with a weak D call TRBD2 (5 bases). The V gene's germline CDR1 is MNHEY and CDR2 SVGAGI. The CDR3 is 14 amino acids. V gave up 6 bases and J gave up 2 bases, with 14 bases separating them.

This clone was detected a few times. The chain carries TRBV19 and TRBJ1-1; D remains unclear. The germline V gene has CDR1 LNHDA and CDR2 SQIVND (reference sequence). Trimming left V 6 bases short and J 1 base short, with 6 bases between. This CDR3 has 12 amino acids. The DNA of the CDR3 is TGTGCCAGTAGGGAGGCGAACACTGAAGCTTTCTTT. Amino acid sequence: CASREANTEAFF.

In DNA form, the CDR3 reads TGTGCCACCAGCGGCACAGGGTATACCGGAGCTTTCTTT. This codes for CATSGTGYTGAFF. The rearrangement joins TRBV15 to TRBJ1-1; weak D call: TRBD1 (6 bases). This CDR3 contains 13 residues. Between the trimmed V and J ends, which lost 5 bases and 10 bases, there was a span of 17 bases. Germline V gene sequence: CDR1 LNHNV, CDR2 YYDKDF (reference sequence). The full variable domain, with the rest looked up from reference TRBV15 and TRBJ1-1, is DAMVIQNPRYQVTQFGKPVTLSCSQTLNHNVMYWYQQKSSQAPKLLFHYYDKDFNNEADTPDNFQSRRPNTSFCFLDIRSPGLGDTAMYLCATSGTGYTGAFFGQGTRLTVV.

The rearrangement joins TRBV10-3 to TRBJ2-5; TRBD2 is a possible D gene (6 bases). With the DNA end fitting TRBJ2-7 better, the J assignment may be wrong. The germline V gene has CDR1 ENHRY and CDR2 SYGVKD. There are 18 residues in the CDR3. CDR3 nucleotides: TGTGCCATCAGTGAGTCGCGTGAAGTGGGGAGGCGCTCCTACGAGCAGTACTTC. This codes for CAISESREVGRRSYEQYF.

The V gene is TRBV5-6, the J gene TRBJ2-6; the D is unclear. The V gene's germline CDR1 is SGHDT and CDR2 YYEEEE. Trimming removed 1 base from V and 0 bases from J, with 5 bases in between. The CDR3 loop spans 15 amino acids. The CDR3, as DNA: TGTGCCAGCAGCTTGCCCAACTCTGGGGCCAACGTCCTGACTTTC. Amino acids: CASSLPNSGANVLTF.

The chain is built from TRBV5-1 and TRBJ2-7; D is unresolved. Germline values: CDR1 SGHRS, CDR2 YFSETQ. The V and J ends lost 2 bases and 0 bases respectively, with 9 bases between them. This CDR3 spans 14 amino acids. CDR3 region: CASSLGRSSYEQYF. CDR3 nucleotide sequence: TGCGCCAGCAGCTTAGGGCGGAGCTCCTACGAGCAGTACTTC.

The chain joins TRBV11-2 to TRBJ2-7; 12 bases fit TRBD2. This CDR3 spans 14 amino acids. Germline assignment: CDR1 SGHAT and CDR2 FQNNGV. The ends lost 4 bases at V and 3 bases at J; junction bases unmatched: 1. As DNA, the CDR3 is TGTGCCAGCAGCTCGACTAGCGGGAGCTACGAGCAGTACTTC. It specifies CASSSTSGSYEQYF.